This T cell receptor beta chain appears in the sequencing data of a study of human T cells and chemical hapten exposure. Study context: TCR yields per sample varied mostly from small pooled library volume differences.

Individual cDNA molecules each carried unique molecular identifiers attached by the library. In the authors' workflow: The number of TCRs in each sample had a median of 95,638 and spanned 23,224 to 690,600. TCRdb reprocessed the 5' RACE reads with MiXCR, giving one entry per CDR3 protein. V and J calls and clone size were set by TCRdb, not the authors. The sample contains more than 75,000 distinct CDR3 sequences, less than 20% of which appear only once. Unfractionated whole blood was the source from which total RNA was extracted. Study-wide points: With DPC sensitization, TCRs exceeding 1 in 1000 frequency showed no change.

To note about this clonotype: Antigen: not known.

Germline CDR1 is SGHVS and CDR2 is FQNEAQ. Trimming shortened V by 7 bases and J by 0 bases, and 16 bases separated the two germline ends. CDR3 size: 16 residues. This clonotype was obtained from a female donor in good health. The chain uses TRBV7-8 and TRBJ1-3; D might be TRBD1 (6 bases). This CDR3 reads CASITGTGNSGNTIYF. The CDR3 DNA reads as TGTGCCAGCATCACAGGCACAGGGAACTCTGGAAACACCATATATTTT.